This is a list of T cell receptor beta chains from one sample in a study of identical twins. One entry per CDR3 protein results from TCRdb running MiXCR on the 5' RACE reads. The profile shows some 210,000 distinct CDR3 sequences, 15% of them singletons. These data were also filed under a second study, of T cells expressing NK-cell markers.

What was sequenced was CD8+ T cells sorted from blood. These receptors originate from a woman under 30 in good health. CDR3s include the opening cysteine and the closing phenylalanine or tryptophan. D genes are given only for firm matches. Some rows mark clone size as missing; the rest say once, few, many or name a class of expanded clone.

J: TRBJ2-7; D: TRBD2; size: -; V: TRBV5-1; DNA: TGCGCCAGCAGCTTGGATGCCGGGAGCGGGAACGAGCAGTACTTC; CDR3: CASSLDAGSGNEQYF
J: TRBJ1-1; D: -; size: few; V: TRBV15; DNA: TGTGCCACCGGCCCGGGGAGGAACACTGAAGCTTTCTTT; CDR3: CATGPGRNTEAFF
J: TRBJ1-1; D: -; size: -; V: TRBV4-1; DNA: TGCGCCAGCAGCCAAGTACCGGGCACTGAAGCTTTCTTT; CDR3: CASSQVPGTEAFF
J: TRBJ2-3; D: -; size: few; V: TRBV5-1; DNA: TGCGCCAGCAGCCAGAGACTCCCGAGCACAGATACGCAGTATTTT; CDR3: CASSQRLPSTDTQYF
J: TRBJ2-7; D: TRBD1; size: few; V: TRBV15; DNA: TGTGCCACCAGCGACGGGACAGCAACCTACGAGCAGTACTTC; CDR3: CATSDGTATYEQYF
J: TRBJ2-2; D: -; size: few; V: TRBV4-1; DNA: TGCGCCAGCAGCCCCCACCGGGACCTAAACACCGGGGAGCTGTTTTTT; CDR3: CASSPHRDLNTGELFF
J: TRBJ1-1; D: -; size: few; V: TRBV6-5; DNA: TGTGCCAGCAGTACAGGGTACACTGAAGCTTTCTTT; CDR3: CASSTGYTEAFF
J: TRBJ2-7; D: TRBD2; size: few; V: TRBV12-3/TRBV12-4; DNA: TGTGCCAGCTGGACTAGCGGGAGTTACGAGCAGTACTTC; CDR3: CASWTSGSYEQYF
J: TRBJ2-1; D: TRBD2; size: medium-sized; V: TRBV24-1; DNA: TGTGCCACCAGTGAGTCTAGCGGGATTTTACAGTTCTTC; CDR3: CATSESSGILQFF
J: TRBJ2-1; D: TRBD2; size: once; V: TRBV2; DNA: TGTGCCAGCAGCCCTCGGACTAGCGAACAGTTCTTC; CDR3: CASSPRTSEQFF
J: TRBJ2-5; D: -; size: -; V: TRBV10-3; DNA: TGTGCCATCAGTGAAGGAGGGATTGAGACCCAGTACTTC; CDR3: CAISEGGIETQYF
J: TRBJ2-2; D: TRBD1; size: few; V: TRBV12-3/TRBV12-4; DNA: TGTGCCAGCAGTCGTACAGGGGGCTGGTACGACACCGGGGAGCTGTTTTTT; CDR3: CASSRTGGWYDTGELFF
J: TRBJ2-1; D: TRBD1; size: -; V: TRBV14; DNA: TGTGCCAGCAGCCAACACCGGACAGGGCCCACTGGAGGGCAGTTCTTC; CDR3: CASSQHRTGPTGGQFF
J: TRBJ2-7; D: -; size: few; V: TRBV6-1; DNA: TGTGGTTCCGGGCCGACCTACGAGCAGTACTTC; CDR3: CGSGPTYEQYF
J: TRBJ1-1; D: -; size: few; V: TRBV15; DNA: TGTGCCACCAGCTGGGGTGGAACTGAAGCTTTCTTT; CDR3: CATSWGGTEAFF
J: TRBJ2-3; D: TRBD1; size: -; V: TRBV10-3; DNA: TGTGCCATCAGCGACACAGGGGGCAAAGCAGATACGCAGTATTTT; CDR3: CAISDTGGKADTQYF
J: TRBJ1-1; D: -; size: -; V: TRBV20-1; DNA: TGCAGTGCTAGGGGGGGATTGGAAGCTTTCTTT; CDR3: CSARGGLEAFF
J: TRBJ2-7; D: -; size: few; V: TRBV7-9; DNA: TGTGCCAGCAGCTTAGCGGAGGTTGGCGTGAAGCAGTACTTC; CDR3: CASSLAEVGVKQYF
J: TRBJ1-2; D: -; size: -; V: TRBV4-2; DNA: TGTGCCAGCAGCCAAGGACAGTATGGCTACACCTTC; CDR3: CASSQGQYGYTF
J: TRBJ1-2; D: -; size: -; V: TRBV29-1; DNA: TGCAGCGTTCGGGGGGAAGGACAGAACTATGGCTACACCTTC; CDR3: CSVRGEGQNYGYTF
J: TRBJ1-2; D: -; size: -; V: TRBV2; DNA: TGTGCCAGCAGTGACGCCGGCCCCTATGGCTACACCTTC; CDR3: CASSDAGPYGYTF
J: TRBJ1-2; D: -; size: -; V: TRBV5-1; DNA: TGCGCCAGCAGCCGTCTTAGGGCCAGGCGCTATGGCTACACCTTC; CDR3: CASSRLRARRYGYTF
J: TRBJ2-7; D: -; size: few; V: TRBV5-1; DNA: TGCGCCAGCACCTATCACCCCGGGGGCTACGAGCAGTACTTC; CDR3: CASTYHPGGYEQYF
J: TRBJ1-1; D: -; size: -; V: TRBV10-3; DNA: TGTGCCATCAGGCCGGCCAGTTTGAACACTGAAGCTTTCTTT; CDR3: CAIRPASLNTEAFF
J: TRBJ2-7; D: -; size: many; V: TRBV7-9; DNA: TGTGCCAGCAGCTTATCGGCCTCCTACGAGCAGTACTTC; CDR3: CASSLSASYEQYF
J: TRBJ2-7; D: TRBD1; size: -; V: TRBV3-1; DNA: TGTGCCAGCAGCCGGGACAGGTCTTCCTACGAGCAGTACTTC; CDR3: CASSRDRSSYEQYF
J: TRBJ2-7; D: -; size: few; V: TRBV20-1; DNA: TGCAGTGCTTCGGACAGCCTCCCCTACGAGCAGTACTTC; CDR3: CSASDSLPYEQYF
J: TRBJ1-2; D: -; size: few; V: TRBV13; DNA: TGTGCCAGCAGCTTCCGTGCAGGGTTTAATGGCTACACCTTC; CDR3: CASSFRAGFNGYTF
J: TRBJ2-3; D: TRBD2; size: few; V: TRBV6-1; DNA: TGTGCCAGCAGCCCGACTAGCGGGGGAGAAATCACAGATACGCAGTATTTT; CDR3: CASSPTSGGEITDTQYF
J: TRBJ2-1; D: TRBD2; size: -; V: TRBV20-1; DNA: TGCAGTGCTAGAGGGGACACTAGCGGGAGGGATACCAATGAGCAGTTCTTC; CDR3: CSARGDTSGRDTNEQFF
J: TRBJ2-7; D: TRBD2; size: -; V: TRBV10-3; DNA: TGTGCCATCAGTGAGGAAGGCGGGGGGCTCCCCTACGAGCAGTACTTC; CDR3: CAISEEGGGLPYEQYF
J: TRBJ2-7; D: -; size: few; V: TRBV15; DNA: TGTGCCACCAGCAGCGGGCAGGGGATATTAGAGCAGTACTTC; CDR3: CATSSGQGILEQYF
J: TRBJ2-6; D: -; size: few; V: TRBV6-2/TRBV6-3; DNA: TGTGCCAGCAGTTACGGGGGTGGAGGGGCCAACGTCCTGACTTTC; CDR3: CASSYGGGGANVLTF
J: TRBJ2-5; D: TRBD1; size: -; V: TRBV20-1; DNA: TGCAGTGCCCGGACAGGTCAGGGGCAAGAGACCCAGTACTTC; CDR3: CSARTGQGQETQYF
J: TRBJ2-5; D: -; size: -; V: TRBV5-1; DNA: TGCGCCAGCAGCTTGGCCCTACTAGTCCCACGAGAGACCCAGTACTTC; CDR3: CASSLALLVPRETQYF
J: TRBJ1-2; D: -; size: -; V: TRBV9; DNA: TGTGCCAGCAGCCCCGATCGGACAGAGGATGGCTACACCTTC; CDR3: CASSPDRTEDGYTF
J: TRBJ1-5; D: -; size: -; V: TRBV19; DNA: TGTGCCAGTAGTATGATGATGGCTAGCAATCAGCCCCAGCATTTT; CDR3: CASSMMMASNQPQHF
J: TRBJ2-1; D: -; size: few; V: TRBV14; DNA: TGTGCCAGCAGCCAACGAGAGACAGTTAGCTCCTACAATGAGCAGTTCTTC; CDR3: CASSQRETVSSYNEQFF
J: TRBJ1-2; D: -; size: -; V: TRBV11-2; DNA: TGTGCCAGCAGCTTGCCGCCCGTCACCATGGGGTATGGCTACACCTTC; CDR3: CASSLPPVTMGYGYTF
J: TRBJ2-1; D: -; size: -; V: TRBV19; DNA: TGTGCCAGTAGTATTTTAGGGACGCAAGTGGGACAGTTCTTC; CDR3: CASSILGTQVGQFF
J: TRBJ1-1; D: TRBD1; size: many; V: TRBV27; DNA: TGTGCCAGCAGTGCTGGTCAGGGGGTGAACACTGAAGCTTTCTTT; CDR3: CASSAGQGVNTEAFF